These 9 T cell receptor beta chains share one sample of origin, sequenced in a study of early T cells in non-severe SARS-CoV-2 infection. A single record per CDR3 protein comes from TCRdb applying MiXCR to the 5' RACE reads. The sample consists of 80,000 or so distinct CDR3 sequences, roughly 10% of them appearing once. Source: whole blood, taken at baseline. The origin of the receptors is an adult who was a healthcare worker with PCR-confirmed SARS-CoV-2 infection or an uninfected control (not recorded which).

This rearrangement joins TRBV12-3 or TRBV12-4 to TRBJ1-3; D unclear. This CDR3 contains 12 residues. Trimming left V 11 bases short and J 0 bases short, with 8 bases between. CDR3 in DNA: TGTGCCGGGAGAGGCTCTGGAAACACCATATATTTT. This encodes CAGRGSGNTIYF.

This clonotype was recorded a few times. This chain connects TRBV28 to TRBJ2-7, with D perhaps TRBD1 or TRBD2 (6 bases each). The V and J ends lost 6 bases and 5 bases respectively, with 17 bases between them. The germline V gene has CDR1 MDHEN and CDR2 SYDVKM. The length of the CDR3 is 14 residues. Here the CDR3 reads CASSPLWGAHEQYF. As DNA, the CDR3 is TGTGCCAGCAGCCCCCTCTGGGGGGCCCACGAGCAGTACTTC.

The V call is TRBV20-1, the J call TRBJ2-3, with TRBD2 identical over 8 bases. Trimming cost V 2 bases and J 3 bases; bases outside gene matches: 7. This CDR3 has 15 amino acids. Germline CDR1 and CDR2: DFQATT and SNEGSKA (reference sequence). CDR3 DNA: TGCAGTGCTAGAAGACGGGGGGGCCGGACAGATACGCAGTATTTT. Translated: CSARRRGGRTDTQYF.

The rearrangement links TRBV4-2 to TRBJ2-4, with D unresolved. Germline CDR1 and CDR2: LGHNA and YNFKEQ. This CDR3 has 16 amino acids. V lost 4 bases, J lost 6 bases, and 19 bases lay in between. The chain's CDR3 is CASSPQGRASGNIQYF. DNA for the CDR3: TGTGCCAGCAGCCCCCAAGGTAGGGCCTCAGGAAACATTCAGTACTTC.

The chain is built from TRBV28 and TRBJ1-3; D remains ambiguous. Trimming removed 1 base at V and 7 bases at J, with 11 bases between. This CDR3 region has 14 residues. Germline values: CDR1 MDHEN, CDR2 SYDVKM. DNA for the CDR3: TGTGCCAGCAGTTTATCCGGGGTCGGCAACACCATATATTTT. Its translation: CASSLSGVGNTIYF. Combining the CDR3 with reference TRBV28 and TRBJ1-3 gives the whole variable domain DVKVTQSSRYLVKRTGEKVFLECVQDMDHENMFWYRQDPGLGLRLIYFSYDVKMKEKGDIPEGYSVSREKKERFSLILESASTNQTSMYLCASSLSGVGNTIYFGEGSWLTVV.

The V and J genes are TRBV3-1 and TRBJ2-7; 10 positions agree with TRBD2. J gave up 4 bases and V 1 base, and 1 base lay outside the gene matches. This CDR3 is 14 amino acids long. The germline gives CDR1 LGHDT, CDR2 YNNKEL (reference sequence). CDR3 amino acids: CASSQGGLAYEQYF. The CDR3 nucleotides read TGTGCCAGCAGCCAAGGGGGACTAGCGTACGAGCAGTACTTC.

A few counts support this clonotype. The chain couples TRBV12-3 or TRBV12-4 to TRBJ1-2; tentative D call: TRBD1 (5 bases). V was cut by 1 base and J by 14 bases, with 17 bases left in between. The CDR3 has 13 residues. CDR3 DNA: TGTGCCAGCAGTTTAGAGGGGACTATGGCAGGTACCTTC. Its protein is CASSLEGTMAGTF.

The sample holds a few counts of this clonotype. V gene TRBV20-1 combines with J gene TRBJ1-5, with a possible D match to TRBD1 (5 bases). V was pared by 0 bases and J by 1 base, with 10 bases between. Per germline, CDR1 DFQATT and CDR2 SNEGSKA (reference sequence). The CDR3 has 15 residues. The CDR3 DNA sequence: TGCAGTGCTAGAGATAGGGACTTCAGCAATCAGCCCCAGCATTTT. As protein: CSARDRDFSNQPQHF.

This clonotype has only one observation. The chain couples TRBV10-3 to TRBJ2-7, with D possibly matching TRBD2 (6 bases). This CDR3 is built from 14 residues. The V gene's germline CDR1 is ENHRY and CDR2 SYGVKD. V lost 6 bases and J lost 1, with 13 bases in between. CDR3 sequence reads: CAISSAGPSYEQYF. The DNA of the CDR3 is TGTGCCATCAGCTCAGCGGGCCCATCCTACGAGCAGTACTTC.